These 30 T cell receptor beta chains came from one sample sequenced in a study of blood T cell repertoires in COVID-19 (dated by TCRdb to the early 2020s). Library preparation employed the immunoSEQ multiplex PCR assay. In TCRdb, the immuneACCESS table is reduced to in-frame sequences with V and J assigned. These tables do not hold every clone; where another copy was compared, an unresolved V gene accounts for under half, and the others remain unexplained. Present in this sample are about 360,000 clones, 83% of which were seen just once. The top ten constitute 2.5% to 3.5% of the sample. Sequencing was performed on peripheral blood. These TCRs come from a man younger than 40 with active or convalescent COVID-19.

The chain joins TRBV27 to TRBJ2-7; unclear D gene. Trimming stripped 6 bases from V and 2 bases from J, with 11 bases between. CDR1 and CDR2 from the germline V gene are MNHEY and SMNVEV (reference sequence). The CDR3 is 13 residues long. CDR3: CASSLTVPYEQYF. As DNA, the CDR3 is TGTGCCAGCAGCCTCACGGTTCCCTACGAGCAGTACTTC.

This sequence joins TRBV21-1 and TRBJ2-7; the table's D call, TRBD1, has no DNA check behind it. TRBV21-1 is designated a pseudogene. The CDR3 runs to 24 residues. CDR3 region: CASKSSIKNSYRERGVGPSYEQYF. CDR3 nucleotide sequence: TGTGCCAGCAAATCCTCCATCAAAAATTCGTACAGGGAAAGAGGAGTGGGCCCATCCTACGAGCAGTACTTC.

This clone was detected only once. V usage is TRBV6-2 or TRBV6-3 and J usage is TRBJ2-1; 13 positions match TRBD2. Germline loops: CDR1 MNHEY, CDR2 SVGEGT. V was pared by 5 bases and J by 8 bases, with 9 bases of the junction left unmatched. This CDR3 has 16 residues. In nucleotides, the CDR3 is TGTGCCAGCAGTGACCCGACTAGCGGGAGGTCTCATGAGCAGTTCTTC. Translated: CASSDPTSGRSHEQFF.

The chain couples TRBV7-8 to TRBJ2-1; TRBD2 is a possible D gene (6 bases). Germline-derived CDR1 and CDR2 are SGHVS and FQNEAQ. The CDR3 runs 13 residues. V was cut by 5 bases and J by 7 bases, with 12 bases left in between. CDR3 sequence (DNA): TGTGCCAGCAGCCGAAGCGGGCGTAATGAGCAGTTCTTC. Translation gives CASSRSGRNEQFF.

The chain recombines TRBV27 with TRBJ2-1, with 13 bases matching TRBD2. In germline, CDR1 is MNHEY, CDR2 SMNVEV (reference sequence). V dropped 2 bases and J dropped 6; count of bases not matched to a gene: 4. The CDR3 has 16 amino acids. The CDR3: CASSLPGLAGANEQFF. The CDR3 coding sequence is TGTGCCAGCAGTTTACCCGGACTAGCGGGAGCCAATGAGCAGTTCTTC.

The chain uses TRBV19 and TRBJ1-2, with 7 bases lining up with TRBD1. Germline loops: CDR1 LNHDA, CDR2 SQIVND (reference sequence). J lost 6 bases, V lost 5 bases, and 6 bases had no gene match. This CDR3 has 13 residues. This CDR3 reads CASSDRAYDGYTF. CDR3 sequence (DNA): TGTGCCAGTAGTGACAGGGCTTACGATGGCTACACCTTC.

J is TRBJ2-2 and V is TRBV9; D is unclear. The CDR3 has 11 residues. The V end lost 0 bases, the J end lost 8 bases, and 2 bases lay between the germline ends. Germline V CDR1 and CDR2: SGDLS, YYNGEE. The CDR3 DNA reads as TGTGCCAGCAGCGTAGCGGGGGAGCTGTTTTTT. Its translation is CASSVAGELFF.

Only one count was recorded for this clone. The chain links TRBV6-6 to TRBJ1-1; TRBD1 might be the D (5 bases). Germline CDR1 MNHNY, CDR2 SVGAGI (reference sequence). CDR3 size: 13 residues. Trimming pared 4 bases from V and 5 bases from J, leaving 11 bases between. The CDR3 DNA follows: TGTGCCAGCAGTTCCTCGCCAGGGACTGAAGCTTTCTTT. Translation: CASSSSPGTEAFF.

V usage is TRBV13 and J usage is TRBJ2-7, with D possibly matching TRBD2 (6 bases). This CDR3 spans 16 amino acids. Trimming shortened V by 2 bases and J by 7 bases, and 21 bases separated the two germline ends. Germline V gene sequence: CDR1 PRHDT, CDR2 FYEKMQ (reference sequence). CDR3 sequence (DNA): TGTGCCAGCAGCTTACCCCGGGGGTCATACCCGCGTGAGCAGTACTTC. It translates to CASSLPRGSYPREQYF.

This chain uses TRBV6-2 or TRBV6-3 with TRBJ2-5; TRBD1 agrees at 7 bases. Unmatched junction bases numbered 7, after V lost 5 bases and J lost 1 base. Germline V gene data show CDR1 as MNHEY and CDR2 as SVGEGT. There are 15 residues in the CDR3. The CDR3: CASSRTGTAQETQYF. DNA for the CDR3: TGTGCCAGCAGTCGAACCGGGACAGCCCAAGAGACCCAGTACTTC.

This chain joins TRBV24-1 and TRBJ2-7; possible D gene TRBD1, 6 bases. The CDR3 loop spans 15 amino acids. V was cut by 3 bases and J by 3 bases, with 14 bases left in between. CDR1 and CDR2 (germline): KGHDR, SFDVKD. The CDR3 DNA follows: TGTGCCACCAGTGATCCCCGGGACAACGTCTACGAGCAGTACTTC. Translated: CATSDPRDNVYEQYF.

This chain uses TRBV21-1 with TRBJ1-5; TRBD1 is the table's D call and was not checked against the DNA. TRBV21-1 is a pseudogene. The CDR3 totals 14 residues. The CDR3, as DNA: TGTGCCAGCACCCCAGGGGGCCCCGCTCAGCCCCAGCATTTT. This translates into CASTPGGPAQPQHF.

In DNA, the CDR3 is TGTGCCTGGAGCGCGGGGTTGGTCTCTGGAAACACCATATATTTT. Protein: CAWSAGLVSGNTIYF. This sequence joins TRBV30 and TRBJ1-3, with unresolved D. Germline V CDR1 and CDR2: GTSNPN, SVGIG (reference sequence). V dropped 3 bases and J dropped 0 bases, with 12 bases sitting between them. The CDR3 has 15 amino acids.

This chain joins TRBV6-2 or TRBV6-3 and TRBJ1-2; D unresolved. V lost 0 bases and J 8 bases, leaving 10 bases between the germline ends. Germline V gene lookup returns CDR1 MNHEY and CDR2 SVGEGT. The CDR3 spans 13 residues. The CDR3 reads CASSYSSGVGYTF. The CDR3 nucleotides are TGTGCCAGCAGTTACTCATCCGGGGTCGGCTACACCTTC.

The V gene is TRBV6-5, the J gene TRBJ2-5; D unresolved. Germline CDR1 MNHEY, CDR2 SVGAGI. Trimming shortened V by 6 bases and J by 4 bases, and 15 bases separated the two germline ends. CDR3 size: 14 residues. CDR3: CASSHRHYRETQYF. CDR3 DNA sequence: TGTGCCAGCAGCCACAGACATTATAGAGAGACCCAGTACTTC.

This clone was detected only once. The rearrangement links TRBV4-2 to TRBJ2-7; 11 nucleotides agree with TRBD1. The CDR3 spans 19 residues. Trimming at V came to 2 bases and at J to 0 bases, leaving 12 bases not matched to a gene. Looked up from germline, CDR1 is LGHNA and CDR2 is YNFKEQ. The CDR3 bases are TGTGCCAGCAGCCAATCGGGGACAGGGGGGTTTAGCCCCTCCTACGAGCAGTACTTC. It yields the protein CASSQSGTGGFSPSYEQYF.

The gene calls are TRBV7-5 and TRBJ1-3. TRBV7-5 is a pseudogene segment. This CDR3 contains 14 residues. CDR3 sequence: CVRSLGSTRNTIYF. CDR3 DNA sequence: TGTGTCAGAAGCTTAGGGTCAACTAGAAACACCATATATTTT.

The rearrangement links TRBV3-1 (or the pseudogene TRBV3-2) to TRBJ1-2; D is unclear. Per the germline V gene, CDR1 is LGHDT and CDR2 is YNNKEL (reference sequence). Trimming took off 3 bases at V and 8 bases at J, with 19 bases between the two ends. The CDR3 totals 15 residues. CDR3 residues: CASSHARSGGRGYTF. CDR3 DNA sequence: TGTGCCAGCAGCCACGCCCGATCGGGCGGGAGGGGCTACACCTTC.

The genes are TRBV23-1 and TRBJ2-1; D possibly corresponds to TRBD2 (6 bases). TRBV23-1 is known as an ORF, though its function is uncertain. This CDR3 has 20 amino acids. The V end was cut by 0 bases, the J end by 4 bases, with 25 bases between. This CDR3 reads CASSQSENCLAELRYNEQFF. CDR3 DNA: TGCGCCAGCAGTCAATCGGAGAATTGTTTAGCGGAGCTCCGGTACAATGAGCAGTTCTTC.

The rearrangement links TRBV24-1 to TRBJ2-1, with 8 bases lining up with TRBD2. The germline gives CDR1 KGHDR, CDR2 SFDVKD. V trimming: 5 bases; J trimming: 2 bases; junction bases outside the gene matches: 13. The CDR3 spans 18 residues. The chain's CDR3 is CATSAQGPGRDTYNEQFF. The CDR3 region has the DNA TGTGCCACCAGTGCCCAGGGCCCCGGGAGGGACACCTACAATGAGCAGTTCTTC.

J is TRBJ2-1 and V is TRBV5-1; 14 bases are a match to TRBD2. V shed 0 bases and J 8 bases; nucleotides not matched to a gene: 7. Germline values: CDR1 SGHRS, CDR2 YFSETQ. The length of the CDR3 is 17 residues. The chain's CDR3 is CASSLVGLAGARDEQFF. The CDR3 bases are TGCGCCAGCAGCTTGGTGGGACTAGCGGGAGCTCGGGATGAGCAGTTCTTC.

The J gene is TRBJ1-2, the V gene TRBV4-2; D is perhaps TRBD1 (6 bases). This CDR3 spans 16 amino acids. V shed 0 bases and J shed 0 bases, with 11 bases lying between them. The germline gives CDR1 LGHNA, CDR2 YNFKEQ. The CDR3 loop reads CASSQDEGVANYGYTF. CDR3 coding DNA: TGTGCCAGCAGCCAAGATGAGGGGGTGGCTAACTATGGCTACACCTTC.

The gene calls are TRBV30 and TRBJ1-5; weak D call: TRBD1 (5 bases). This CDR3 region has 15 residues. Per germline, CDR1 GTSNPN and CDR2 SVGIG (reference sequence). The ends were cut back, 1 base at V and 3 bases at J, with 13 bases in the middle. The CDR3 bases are TGTGCCTGGAGTGAGACAGCGAATTTCAATCAGCCCCAGCATTTT. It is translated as CAWSETANFNQPQHF. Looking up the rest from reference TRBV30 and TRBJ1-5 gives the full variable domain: SQTIHQWPATLVQPVGSPLSLECTVEGTSNPNLYWYRQAAGRGLQLLFYSVGIGQISSEVPQNLSASRPQDRQFILSSKKLLLSDSGFYLCAWSETANFNQPQHFGDGTRLSIL.

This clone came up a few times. CDR3 coding DNA: TGCGCCAGCAGCCAAAAGGGACTAGCGGGAGTCGATGAGCAGTTCTTC. Its protein is CASSQKGLAGVDEQFF. The V and J genes are TRBV4-1 and TRBJ2-1; 14 positions agree with TRBD2. V was clipped by 2 bases and J by 8 bases; unmatched bases: 5. CDR3 size: 16 residues. Germline V gene sequence: CDR1 MGHRA, CDR2 YSYEKL.

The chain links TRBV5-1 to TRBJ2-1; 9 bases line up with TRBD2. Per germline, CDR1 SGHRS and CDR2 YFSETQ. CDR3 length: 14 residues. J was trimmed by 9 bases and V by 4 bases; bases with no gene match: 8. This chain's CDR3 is CASSMPGLAGEQFF. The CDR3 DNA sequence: TGCGCCAGCAGCATGCCGGGACTAGCCGGTGAGCAGTTCTTC.

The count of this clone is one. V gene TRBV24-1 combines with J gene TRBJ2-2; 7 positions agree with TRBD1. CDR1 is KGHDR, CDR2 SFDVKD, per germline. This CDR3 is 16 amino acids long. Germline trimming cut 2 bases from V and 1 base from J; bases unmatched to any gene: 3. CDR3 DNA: TGTGCCACCAGTGATTCGGGGACAGTGAACACCGGGGAGCTGTTTTTT. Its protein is CATSDSGTVNTGELFF.

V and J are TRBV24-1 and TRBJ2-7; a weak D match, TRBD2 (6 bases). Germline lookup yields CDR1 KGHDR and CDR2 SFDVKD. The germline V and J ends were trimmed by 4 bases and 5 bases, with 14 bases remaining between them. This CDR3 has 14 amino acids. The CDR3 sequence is CATSDTGLSDEQYF. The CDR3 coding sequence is TGTGCCACCAGTGACACGGGACTCTCAGACGAGCAGTACTTC.

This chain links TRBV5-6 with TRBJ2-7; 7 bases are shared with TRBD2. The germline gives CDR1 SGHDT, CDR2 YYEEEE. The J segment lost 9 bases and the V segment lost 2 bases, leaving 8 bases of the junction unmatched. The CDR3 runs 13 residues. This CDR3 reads CASSLALANAQYF. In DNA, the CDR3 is TGTGCCAGCAGCTTAGCACTAGCGAATGCGCAGTACTTC.

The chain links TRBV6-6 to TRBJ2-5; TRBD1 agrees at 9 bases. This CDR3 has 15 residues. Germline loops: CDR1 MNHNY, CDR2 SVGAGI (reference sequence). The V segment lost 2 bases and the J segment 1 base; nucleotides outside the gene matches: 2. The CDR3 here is CASSYAGQGQETQYF. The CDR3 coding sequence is TGTGCCAGCAGTTACGCGGGACAGGGCCAAGAGACCCAGTACTTC.

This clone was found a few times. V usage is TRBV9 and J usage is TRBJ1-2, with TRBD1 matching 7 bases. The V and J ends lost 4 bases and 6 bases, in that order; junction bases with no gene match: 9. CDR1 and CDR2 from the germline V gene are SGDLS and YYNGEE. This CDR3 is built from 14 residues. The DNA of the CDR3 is TGTGCCAGCAGCCCCAGGGGGGAGGACCATGGCTACACCTTC. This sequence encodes CASSPRGEDHGYTF.